This passage covers 22 T cell receptor beta chains from one sample sequenced in a study of lymphopenia after photon versus proton radiotherapy. This table comes from immunoSEQ multiplex PCR, and its TCRdb copy is limited to in-frame clones, with some not included. The sample records 150,000 to 200,000 clones, 80% to 90% being singletons. Material: peripheral blood, obtained from a patient treated with photon-based radiotherapy. All receptors come from a man in his fifties or sixties with gastric cancer.

This clone was counted a few times. The rearrangement links TRBV6-5 to TRBJ2-7; 7 nucleotides agree with TRBD2. The CDR3 length is 12 residues. With 7 bases clipped from V and 6 bases from J, the junction kept 6 bases outside the gene matches. Germline CDR1 is MNHEY and CDR2 is SVGAGI. The CDR3 DNA reads TGTGCCAGCAAGGCGGGAGTGAGCGAGCAGTACTTC. This encodes CASKAGVSEQYF.

This clone was observed once. V gene TRBV19 combines with J gene TRBJ1-1; D may be TRBD1 (5 bases). V lost 6 bases and J lost 5, with 13 bases in between. The V gene's germline CDR1 is LNHDA and CDR2 SQIVND (reference sequence). The CDR3 runs 13 residues. CDR3 sequence reads: CASSSMRGTEAFF. Written as DNA, the CDR3 is TGTGCCAGTAGCTCTATGAGGGGAACTGAAGCTTTCTTT. Looking up the rest from reference TRBV19 and TRBJ1-1 gives the full variable domain: DGGITQSPKYLFRKEGQNVTLSCEQNLNHDAMYWYRQDPGQGLRLIYYSQIVNDFQKGDIAEGYSVSREKKESFPLTVTSAQKNPTAFYLCASSSMRGTEAFFGQGTRLTVV.

The chain uses TRBV9 and TRBJ2-3; D perhaps matches TRBD2 (5 bases). CDR3 size: 16 residues. The V end was cut by 0 bases, the J end by 0 bases, with 11 bases between. Germline CDR1 and CDR2: SGDLS and YYNGEE. Here the CDR3 reads CASSVGGWMSTDTQYF. The CDR3, as DNA: TGTGCCAGCAGCGTAGGAGGGTGGATGAGCACAGATACGCAGTATTTT.

J is TRBJ1-1 and V is TRBV19, with TRBD1 matching 9 bases. The CDR3 has 18 residues. Germline V gene data show CDR1 as LNHDA and CDR2 as SQIVND (reference sequence). The V gene end was trimmed by 6 bases and the J gene end by 2 bases; junction bases not matched to a gene: 16. The CDR3 sequence is CASRPEGSGTGINTEAFF. The CDR3 DNA reads TGTGCCAGTAGACCTGAGGGCTCCGGGACAGGGATTAACACTGAAGCTTTCTTT.

V gene TRBV28 combines with J gene TRBJ2-1, with D perhaps TRBD2 (5 bases). Germline V gives CDR1 MDHEN, CDR2 SYDVKM. Trimming removed 7 bases at V and 2 bases at J, with 9 bases between. CDR3 length equals 13 residues. For the CDR3, the DNA is TGTGCCAGCAAAAGCGGTCCCTACAATGAGCAGTTCTTC. Its protein is CASKSGPYNEQFF.

This chain joins TRBV6-5 and TRBJ1-1; D call uncertain. The CDR3 runs 15 residues. The V end lost 5 bases, the J end lost 5 bases, and 18 bases lay between the germline ends. Germline V CDR1 and CDR2: MNHEY, SVGAGI. Here the CDR3 reads CASSPPRRSGTEAFF. The CDR3 coding sequence is TGTGCCAGCAGTCCCCCGAGGAGGTCGGGGACTGAAGCTTTCTTT.

The V and J genes are TRBV19 and TRBJ2-7, with TRBD1 matching 9 bases. J was trimmed by 3 bases and V by 5 bases; bases with no gene match: 8. Germline V gene data show CDR1 as LNHDA and CDR2 as SQIVND (reference sequence). The CDR3 extends over 15 amino acids. The CDR3 sequence is CASSSPGTGIYEQYF. Written as DNA, the CDR3 is TGTGCCAGTAGTTCTCCCGGGACAGGGATCTACGAGCAGTACTTC.

The genes are TRBV4-1 and TRBJ2-1; D gene uncertain. The CDR3 length is 15 residues. Germline V lookup: CDR1 MGHRA, CDR2 YSYEKL. Trimming shortened V by 2 bases and J by 1 base, and 9 bases separated the two germline ends. Here the CDR3 reads CASSQPLQSYNEQFF. The CDR3 DNA reads TGCGCCAGCAGCCAACCTCTCCAGTCCTACAATGAGCAGTTCTTC.

Worth noting for this clone: The junction shows a germline mismatch at one end, possibly a read error. J is TRBJ2-7 and V is TRBV5-6; possible D gene TRBD2, 7 bases. The CDR3 consists of 12 residues. Per germline, CDR1 SGHDT and CDR2 YYEEEE. The CDR3 loop is CASSPGGGRVVF. The CDR3, as DNA: TGTGCCAGCAGCCCGGGGGGCGGACGGGTCGTCTTC.

The gene calls are TRBV12-5 and TRBJ2-7; D remains ambiguous. With 3 bases removed from V and 9 bases from J, the gap between germline ends came to 9 bases. This CDR3 is built from 11 residues. The germline gives CDR1 LGHNT, CDR2 FRNRAP. CDR3 amino acids: CASGLALGQYF. The DNA for the CDR3 is TGTGCTAGTGGTTTAGCCCTCGGGCAGTACTTC.

A single count supports this clone. The chain joins TRBV6-5 to TRBJ2-5, with a possible D match to TRBD1 (6 bases). V lost 4 bases to trimming and J lost 1 base, with 16 bases between them. Germline V gene sequence: CDR1 MNHEY, CDR2 SVGAGI. The CDR3 is 16 amino acids. The CDR3, as DNA: TGTGCCAGCAGTTTGACAGGTCGGGGTTTCCAAGAGACCCAGTACTTC. This codes for CASSLTGRGFQETQYF.

V and J are TRBV28 and TRBJ1-1, with TRBD1 matching over 7 bases. Looked up from germline, CDR1 is MDHEN and CDR2 is SYDVKM. The length of the CDR3 is 14 residues. Trimming removed 2 bases from V and 4 bases from J; junction bases left unmatched: 4. The CDR3 nucleotides are TGTGCCAGCAGTTTAAAGGGGACAGTCACTGAAGCTTTCTTT. Translated: CASSLKGTVTEAFF.

The CDR3 nucleotides are TGTGCCAGCAGTTTATTTAGGGACGGACGGACTAGCGGGCCCTCCTACGAGCAGTACTTC. It yields the protein CASSLFRDGRTSGPSYEQYF. The V call is TRBV27, the J call TRBJ2-7, with 11 bases aligning to TRBD2. CDR3 size: 20 residues. Germline V gene data show CDR1 as MNHEY and CDR2 as SMNVEV (reference sequence). J was trimmed by 0 bases and V by 1 base; bases with no gene match: 14.

On this clone itself: This sample includes further DNA sequences coding for the same CDR3. The rearrangement joins TRBV27 to TRBJ1-1; no firm D call. The CDR3 consists of 13 residues. Germline V gene data show CDR1 as MNHEY and CDR2 as SMNVEV (reference sequence). Trimming pared 3 bases from V and 0 bases from J, leaving 5 bases between. The CDR3 sequence is CASSFRVNTEAFF. DNA of the CDR3: TGTGCCAGCAGTTTTCGGGTGAACACTGAAGCTTTCTTT.

This chain joins TRBV6-5 and TRBJ1-2; tentative D call: TRBD1 (5 bases). Germline CDR1 and CDR2: MNHEY and SVGAGI. This CDR3 has 13 residues. V was trimmed by 6 bases and J by 5 bases, leaving 13 bases between them. For the CDR3, the DNA is TGTGCCAGCAGGGGGGGACGGGCATATGGCTACACCTTC. Its translation is CASRGGRAYGYTF.

The V call is TRBV15, the J call TRBJ2-2, with D hard to call. This CDR3 contains 14 residues. CDR1 and CDR2 (germline): LNHNV, YYDKDF (reference sequence). Trimming stripped 1 base from V and 4 bases from J, with 7 bases between. The CDR3 sequence: CATSRGGTTGELFF. The DNA of the CDR3 is TGTGCCACCAGCAGAGGCGGCACCACCGGGGAGCTGTTTTTT.

V usage is TRBV5-4 and J usage is TRBJ2-1, with D perhaps matching TRBD1 or TRBD2 (5 bases each). CDR3 length equals 13 residues. Per germline, CDR1 SGHNT and CDR2 YYREEE (reference sequence). V lost 3 bases and J lost 9, with 13 bases in between. CDR3 bases: TGTGCCAGCAGCTACGGGACGGAGGTTGAGCAGTTCTTC. It is translated as CASSYGTEVEQFF.

This sequence joins TRBV18 and TRBJ1-4; D not certain. The CDR3 is made up of 12 amino acids. The germline CDR1 and CDR2 sequences are KGHSH and LQKENI. V was cut by 2 bases and J by 11 bases, with 9 bases left in between. CDR3 coding DNA: TGTGCCAGCTCACCAGAGGCGTACAAACTGTTTTTT. This gives the protein CASSPEAYKLFF.

The gene calls are TRBV7-9 and TRBJ2-3; D call uncertain. V lost 1 base to trimming and J lost 5 bases, with 7 bases between them. Germline CDR1 SEHNR, CDR2 FQNEAQ (reference sequence). The CDR3 has 13 residues. CDR3: CASSLGAQDTQYF. The DNA of the CDR3 is TGTGCCAGCAGCTTAGGGGCCCAAGATACGCAGTATTTT.

This clone was detected a few times. The rearrangement uses TRBV7-2 and TRBJ2-5; 7 positions agree with TRBD2. This CDR3 is 12 amino acids long. Germline values: CDR1 SGHTA, CDR2 FQGNSA. The V segment lost 5 bases and the J segment 9 bases; nucleotides outside the gene matches: 6. CDR3 sequence: CASSRTGRAQYF. The DNA for the CDR3 is TGTGCCAGCAGCCGGACTGGGAGGGCCCAGTACTTC.

The V call is TRBV20-1, the J call TRBJ2-7, with TRBD2 as a possible D gene (6 bases). The CDR3 is made up of 11 amino acids. Trimming took off 0 bases at V and 12 bases at J, with 12 bases between the two ends. Germline V gives CDR1 DFQATT, CDR2 SNEGSKA (reference sequence). The CDR3 nucleotides are TGCAGTGCTAGAGATTTGGCGGGGTCGTACTTC. Translated, it gives CSARDLAGSYF.

The rearrangement links TRBV19 to TRBJ2-5; D assignment may be TRBD1 or TRBD2 (5 bases each). V was trimmed by 3 bases and J by 3 bases, leaving 8 bases between them. The CDR3 loop spans 13 amino acids. Germline CDR1 and CDR2: LNHDA and SQIVND (reference sequence). CDR3 sequence reads: CASSIEGKETQYF. In DNA, the CDR3 is TGTGCCAGTAGTATTGAGGGGAAAGAGACCCAGTACTTC.